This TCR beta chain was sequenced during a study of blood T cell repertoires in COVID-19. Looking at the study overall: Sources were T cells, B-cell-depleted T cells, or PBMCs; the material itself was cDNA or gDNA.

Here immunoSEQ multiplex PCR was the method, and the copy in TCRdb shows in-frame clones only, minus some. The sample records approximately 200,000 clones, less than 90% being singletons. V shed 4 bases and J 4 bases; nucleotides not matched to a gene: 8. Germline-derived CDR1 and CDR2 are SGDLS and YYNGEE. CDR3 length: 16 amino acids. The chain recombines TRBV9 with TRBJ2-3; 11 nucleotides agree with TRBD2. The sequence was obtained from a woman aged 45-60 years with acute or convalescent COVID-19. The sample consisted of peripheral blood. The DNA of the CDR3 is TGTGCCAGCAGCACCCGACTAGCGGGGCCGGCAGATACGCAGTATTTT. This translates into CASSTRLAGPADTQYF.